The 27 T cell receptor beta chains below come from one sample, sequenced in a study of control samples from healthy donors and cancer patients. Data came from immunoSEQ multiplex PCR; TCRdb stores just in-frame clones and leaves some out. The sample holds around 90,000 clones; around four fifths are singletons and the top ten take approximately 20%. Sample: blood. Receptors originate from a man aged 30-40 years in good health.

This chain connects TRBV5-1 to TRBJ2-2; D may match TRBD1 or TRBD2 (5 bases each). Trimming stripped 0 bases from V and 7 bases from J, with 19 bases between. This CDR3 is built from 17 residues. Looked up from germline, CDR1 is SGHRS and CDR2 is YFSETQ. CDR3 bases: TGCGCCAGCAGCTTGGATCCGGGACCGTCTAAGGGCGGGGAGCTGTTTTTT. Translating it yields CASSLDPGPSKGGELFF.

This rearrangement joins TRBV28 to TRBJ1-2, with no clear D. V lost 5 bases and J lost 4, with 5 bases in between. Germline values: CDR1 MDHEN, CDR2 SYDVKM. This CDR3 has 11 amino acids. CDR3 sequence: CASSRRYGYTF. Here the CDR3 DNA reads TGTGCCAGCAGTAGGCGCTATGGCTACACCTTC.

The chain uses TRBV28 and TRBJ1-5; no reliable D call. The CDR3 extends over 14 amino acids. Trimming removed 2 bases at V and 2 bases at J, with 7 bases between. Germline CDR1 is MDHEN and CDR2 is SYDVKM. The CDR3 spells CASSLAGRNQPQHF. CDR3 nucleotides: TGTGCCAGCAGTTTAGCAGGTCGCAATCAGCCCCAGCATTTT.

V and J are TRBV30 and TRBJ2-3; D unresolved. Germline assignment: CDR1 GTSNPN and CDR2 SVGIG (reference sequence). The CDR3 covers 13 residues. Between the trimmed V and J ends, which lost 0 bases and 4 bases, there was a span of 8 bases. In DNA form, the CDR3 reads TGTGCCTGGAGTGTATACCAGGCAGATACGCAGTATTTT. It encodes CAWSVYQADTQYF.

The gene calls are TRBV24-1 and TRBJ2-2, with 7 nucleotides matching TRBD1. The trim removed 2 bases at V and 3 bases at J, leaving 2 bases unmatched. The CDR3 is 15 amino acids. Per the germline V gene, CDR1 is KGHDR and CDR2 is SFDVKD. This CDR3 is CATSDSGTDTGELFF. DNA for the CDR3: TGTGCCACCAGTGATTCCGGGACAGACACCGGGGAGCTGTTTTTT.

The chain joins TRBV10-3 to TRBJ2-2; a weak D match, TRBD1 (5 bases). The V end was cut by 6 bases, the J end by 2 bases, with 7 bases between. The germline V gene has CDR1 ENHRY and CDR2 SYGVKD. The CDR3 covers 13 residues. In nucleotides, the CDR3 is TGTGCCATCAGCGACAGAAACACCGGGGAGCTGTTTTTT. Protein: CAISDRNTGELFF.

The rearrangement joins TRBV30 to TRBJ2-1; possibly TRBD1 or TRBD2 for D (5 bases each). The CDR3 runs 11 residues. Germline V gene lookup returns CDR1 GTSNPN and CDR2 SVGIG (reference sequence). V lost 3 bases and J lost 7, with 7 bases in between. Written as DNA, the CDR3 is TGTGCCTGGAGCGAGGGGAATGAGCAGTTCTTC. It specifies CAWSEGNEQFF.

The chain joins TRBV5-1 to TRBJ2-1; TRBD2 matches 13 bases. From germline, CDR1 is SGHRS and CDR2 YFSETQ. V dropped 0 bases and J dropped 5; count of bases not matched to a gene: 5. The length of the CDR3 is 17 residues. CDR3 nucleotide sequence: TGCGCCAGCAGCTTGGCCTTGGGACTAGCGGGGAACAATGAGCAGTTCTTC. Protein product: CASSLALGLAGNNEQFF. Filled out from reference TRBV5-1 and TRBJ2-1, the complete variable domain reads KAGVTQTPRYLIKTRGQQVTLSCSPISGHRSVSWYQQTPGQGLQFLFEYFSETQRNKGNFPGRFSGRQFSNSRSEMNVSTLELGDSALYLCASSLALGLAGNNEQFFGPGTRLTVL.

The chain combines TRBV3-1 (or the pseudogene TRBV3-2) with TRBJ2-3; D unclear. V gave up 1 base and J gave up 1 base, with 9 bases separating them. From germline, CDR1 is LGHDT and CDR2 YNNKEL (reference sequence). This CDR3 contains 15 residues. CDR3 nucleotide sequence: TGTGCCAGCAGCCAAGTCCTTCGCCGCACAGATACGCAGTATTTT. Protein: CASSQVLRRTDTQYF.

This clone has a single count. The chain carries TRBV9 and TRBJ2-1, with D uncertain. The length of the CDR3 is 14 residues. In germline, CDR1 is SGDLS, CDR2 YYNGEE. V was cut by 8 bases and J by 5 bases, with 17 bases left in between. CDR3 amino acids: CASSSSGFHNEQFF. CDR3 in DNA: TGTGCCAGTAGTTCTTCCGGGTTCCACAATGAGCAGTTCTTC.

This chain joins TRBV7-8 and TRBJ2-1, with D possibly matching TRBD2 (6 bases). The ends were cut back, 6 bases at V and 1 base at J, with 10 bases in the middle. Per the germline V gene, CDR1 is SGHVS and CDR2 is FQNEAQ. The CDR3 sequence is 14 residues long. The CDR3 nucleotides read TGTGCCAGCAGTTTGAGCGGGTCCTACAATGAGCAGTTCTTC. It yields the protein CASSLSGSYNEQFF.

The chain is built from TRBV7-3 and TRBJ2-3; 13 bases fit TRBD2. The CDR3 contains 17 residues. The V segment lost 5 bases and the J segment 3 bases; nucleotides outside the gene matches: 8. Germline V CDR1 and CDR2: SGHTA, FQGTGA. This chain's CDR3 is CASSPRLAGGHTDTQYF. As DNA, the CDR3 is TGTGCCAGCAGCCCCAGACTAGCGGGGGGCCATACAGATACGCAGTATTTT.

The gene calls are TRBV3-1 (or the pseudogene TRBV3-2) and TRBJ1-2; 7 bases are a match to TRBD1. This CDR3 has 14 amino acids. V lost 4 bases, J lost 7 bases, and 9 bases stayed unmatched. CDR1 and CDR2 from the germline V gene are LGHDT and YNNKEL (reference sequence). The CDR3 nucleotides are TGTGCCAGCAGCCGCGGACAGGCCCTAGGTGGCTACACCTTC. Amino acids: CASSRGQALGGYTF.

The chain recombines TRBV5-5 with TRBJ2-3; D is undetermined. The CDR3 runs 16 residues. Germline V lookup: CDR1 SGHKS, CDR2 YYEKEE (reference sequence). With 0 bases removed from V and 2 bases from J, the gap between germline ends came to 13 bases. The CDR3 sequence is CASSLGRSTYTDTQYF. CDR3 nucleotide sequence: TGTGCCAGCAGCTTGGGTCGCAGTACCTACACAGATACGCAGTATTTT.

This chain connects TRBV7-9 to TRBJ2-7, with 11 bases matching TRBD2. Trimming at V came to 5 bases and at J to 4 bases, leaving 13 bases not matched to a gene. CDR3 length: 17 amino acids. Germline lookup yields CDR1 SEHNR and CDR2 FQNEAQ (reference sequence). The DNA for the CDR3 is TGTGCCAGCAGCCCGGGTGAGGGCCTAGCGGGGGGTTACGAGCAGTACTTC. It yields the protein CASSPGEGLAGGYEQYF.

This chain links TRBV5-1 with TRBJ1-2; 9 bases line up with TRBD1. With 3 bases clipped from V and 8 bases from J, the junction kept 5 bases outside the gene matches. Germline lookup yields CDR1 SGHRS and CDR2 YFSETQ. The CDR3 is 13 amino acids. Here the CDR3 reads CASSWGQGSGYTF. For the CDR3, the DNA is TGCGCCAGCAGCTGGGGACAGGGATCCGGCTACACCTTC.

A single count supports this clone. V usage is TRBV6-5 and J usage is TRBJ1-2; 7 bases line up with TRBD1. Per germline, CDR1 MNHEY and CDR2 SVGAGI. The junction had 4 bases not matched to a gene; V was cut back by 9 bases and J by 0 bases. The CDR3 length is 13 residues. CDR3 coding DNA: TGTGCCAGTAGACAGGGCTCTAACTATGGCTACACCTTC. It translates to CASRQGSNYGYTF.

This chain links TRBV25-1 with TRBJ1-6, with TRBD1 matching over 10 bases. V lost 6 bases and J lost 9; bases outside the gene matches: 8. CDR3 length: 15 residues. Germline loops: CDR1 MGHDK, CDR2 SYGVNS. CDR3 in DNA: TGTGCCAGCAGCACCGGGACAGGGGCATTTTCACCCCTCCACTTT. Amino acids: CASSTGTGAFSPLHF.

The V gene is TRBV28, the J gene TRBJ1-4, with D possibly TRBD1 on 5 matching bases. Trimming pared 3 bases from V and 8 bases from J, leaving 10 bases between. The CDR3 runs to 13 residues. Germline lookup yields CDR1 MDHEN and CDR2 SYDVKM. CDR3 region: CASSFQGAEKLFF. The CDR3 bases are TGTGCCAGCAGTTTCCAGGGTGCAGAAAAACTGTTTTTT. Using reference TRBV28 and TRBJ1-4 for the parts outside the CDR3, the full variable domain is DVKVTQSSRYLVKRTGEKVFLECVQDMDHENMFWYRQDPGLGLRLIYFSYDVKMKEKGDIPEGYSVSREKKERFSLILESASTNQTSMYLCASSFQGAEKLFFGSGTQLSVL.

The genes are TRBV19 and TRBJ1-6, with 8 positions matching TRBD1. The germline V gene encodes CDR1 LNHDA and CDR2 SQIVND (reference sequence). With 7 bases clipped from V and 7 bases from J, the junction kept 12 bases outside the gene matches. The CDR3 is 16 residues long. As DNA, the CDR3 is TGTGCCAGTACCAAAACGACAGGGGCAAGAAATTCACCCCTCCACTTT. Protein sequence: CASTKTTGARNSPLHF.

The chain employs TRBV19 and TRBJ1-2; 9 bases are a match to TRBD1. The CDR3 sequence is 13 residues long. With 7 bases clipped from V and 6 bases from J, the junction kept 6 bases outside the gene matches. Germline V gives CDR1 LNHDA, CDR2 SQIVND (reference sequence). Here the CDR3 reads CASTATGGDGYTF. CDR3 nucleotide sequence: TGTGCCAGTACCGCGACAGGGGGGGATGGCTACACCTTC.

This rearrangement joins TRBV6-5 to TRBJ1-2, with 7 bases identical to TRBD1. Per germline, CDR1 MNHEY and CDR2 SVGAGI. The CDR3 has 14 amino acids. With 7 bases clipped from V and 4 bases from J, the junction kept 9 bases outside the gene matches. In DNA, the CDR3 is TGTGCCAGCAAGCACGGACAGGCACCCTATGGCTACACCTTC. Protein: CASKHGQAPYGYTF.

The chain carries TRBV6-2 or TRBV6-3 and TRBJ1-6; D is ambiguous. Germline V lookup: CDR1 MNHEY, CDR2 SVGEGT. V lost 1 base to trimming and J lost 7 bases, with 23 bases between them. The CDR3 totals 19 residues. The DNA for the CDR3 is TGTGCCAGCAGTTACTTACTTTCATCCCGCCGCCTTACCAATTCACCCCTCCACTTT. Translating it yields CASSYLLSSRRLTNSPLHF.

The V call is TRBV5-6, the J call TRBJ1-2; 7 bases match TRBD1. Losses at the gene ends were 2 bases for V and 4 bases for J; bases not matched to a gene: 5. CDR3 length equals 14 residues. Germline V gene sequence: CDR1 SGHDT, CDR2 YYEEEE. The CDR3, as DNA: TGTGCCAGCAGCTTCCGGGACAGATCCTATGGCTACACCTTC. Translation gives CASSFRDRSYGYTF.

This clone has only one observation. The chain links TRBV7-9 to TRBJ2-6, with TRBD2 identical over 12 bases. Trimming removed 6 bases from V and 0 bases from J; junction bases left unmatched: 3. The length of the CDR3 is 17 residues. Germline V CDR1 and CDR2: SEHNR, FQNEAQ (reference sequence). CDR3 sequence: CASRGLAGRSGANVLTF. The DNA of the CDR3 is TGTGCCAGCAGAGGACTAGCGGGGCGCTCTGGGGCCAACGTCCTGACTTTC.

The rearrangement links TRBV6-6 to TRBJ2-7; TRBD1 agrees at 8 bases. Per the germline V gene, CDR1 is MNHNY and CDR2 is SVGAGI (reference sequence). The CDR3 extends over 16 amino acids. Trimming took 0 bases from V and 4 from J; bases not matched to a gene: 8. In DNA form, the CDR3 reads TGTGCCAGCAGTTACTCGGGGCAGGGGGCGCGTTACGAGCAGTACTTC. Translation gives CASSYSGQGARYEQYF.

The V call is TRBV28, the J call TRBJ1-3; a possible D gene is TRBD1 (5 bases). There are 15 residues in the CDR3. Germline CDR1 MDHEN, CDR2 SYDVKM. The ends were cut back, 4 bases at V and 4 bases at J, with 14 bases in the middle. The CDR3 loop is CASSSPQGTGNTIYF. CDR3 coding DNA: TGTGCCAGCAGTTCCCCCCAAGGGACGGGAAACACCATATATTTT.